This TCR beta chain was profiled in a study of T cells after somatic rescue of genetic block. The data were produced by immunoSEQ multiplex PCR, yet TCRdb's version contains in-frame clones alone and is incomplete. Seen here are 45,000 to 70,000 clones, roughly 96% observed once, and the top ten hold roughly 0.074%. The CDR3 has 14 residues. Germline V gives CDR1 MNHEY, CDR2 SMNVEV (reference sequence). The ends were cut back, 6 bases at V and 4 bases at J, with 13 bases in the middle. The TCR was taken from a child younger than two. V is TRBV27 and J is TRBJ2-1; the D gene is possibly TRBD2 (6 bases). The sequenced material came from peripheral blood mononuclear cells (PBMCs). This CDR3 reads CASRPERVYNEQFF. The CDR3 DNA is TGTGCCAGCAGGCCGGAGCGGGTTTACAATGAGCAGTTCTTC.